This T cell receptor (beta chain) was recorded in a study of blood T cell repertoires in COVID-19. CDR1 and CDR2 from the germline V gene are SNHLY and FYNNEI. This CDR3 spans 12 amino acids. Deletions cut 6 bases from V and 5 bases from J, with 10 bases between. This clone showed up just once. Only in-frame clones appear in the TCRdb table, and some are missing; sequencing was by immunoSEQ multiplex PCR. The repertoire includes approximately 130,000 clones, around 78% of them detected once, and 11% sits in the top ten. The sequencing sample was made of peripheral blood. V gene TRBV2 combines with J gene TRBJ2-5, with TRBD2 as a possible D gene (5 bases). The TCR was taken from a human donor in a cohort sampled during active COVID-19. The CDR3 sequence is CASRAGGETQYF. The CDR3 nucleotides are TGTGCCAGCAGGGCGGGCGGGGAGACCCAGTACTTC.